This T cell receptor (beta chain) was sequenced in a study of identical twins. TCRdb called the 5' RACE reads again in MiXCR, with one record for every CDR3 protein. The sample contains some 250,000 distinct CDR3 sequences, roughly 13% of which appear only once. CDR1 DFQATT and CDR2 SNEGSKA come from the germline V gene (reference sequence). V lost 5 bases to trimming and J lost 4 bases; unmatched junction nucleotides: 9. The CDR3 covers 15 residues. The same sample was also studied in work on yellow fever vaccine responses in identical twins.

The sequence was obtained from a woman between 18 and 29 years old in good health. Material: memory (CD45RO+) T cells sorted from blood. The V and J genes are TRBV20-1 and TRBJ1-5; 9 nucleotides agree with TRBD1. This chain's CDR3 is CSALPGQGKNQPQHF. CDR3 DNA: TGCAGTGCTTTACCAGGACAGGGGAAAAATCAGCCCCAGCATTTT.